Included here is one TCR beta chain sequence, with context. The sample comes from a study of beta chain features in type 1 diabetes. From germline, CDR1 is LNHDA and CDR2 SQIVND (reference sequence). The CDR3 runs 16 residues. With 5 bases removed from V and 3 bases from J, the gap between germline ends came to 17 bases. Of the isolated RNA, all was reverse transcribed, and so the sequenced material was expressed TCRB transcripts. TCRdb's table, derived via immunoSEQ multiplex PCR, lists solely in-frame clones and lacks some. The data contain fewer than 400,000 clones, 8% of them singletons. This rearrangement joins TRBV19 to TRBJ2-1, with D perhaps TRBD2 (6 bases). The source is a woman aged 18-29 years in good health. The sequenced sample consisted of central memory CD4+ T cells from blood. In DNA, the CDR3 is TGTGCCAGTAGTTTTGGGGGAGGATTGTTCTACAATGAGCAGTTCTTC. Translation: CASSFGGGLFYNEQFF.